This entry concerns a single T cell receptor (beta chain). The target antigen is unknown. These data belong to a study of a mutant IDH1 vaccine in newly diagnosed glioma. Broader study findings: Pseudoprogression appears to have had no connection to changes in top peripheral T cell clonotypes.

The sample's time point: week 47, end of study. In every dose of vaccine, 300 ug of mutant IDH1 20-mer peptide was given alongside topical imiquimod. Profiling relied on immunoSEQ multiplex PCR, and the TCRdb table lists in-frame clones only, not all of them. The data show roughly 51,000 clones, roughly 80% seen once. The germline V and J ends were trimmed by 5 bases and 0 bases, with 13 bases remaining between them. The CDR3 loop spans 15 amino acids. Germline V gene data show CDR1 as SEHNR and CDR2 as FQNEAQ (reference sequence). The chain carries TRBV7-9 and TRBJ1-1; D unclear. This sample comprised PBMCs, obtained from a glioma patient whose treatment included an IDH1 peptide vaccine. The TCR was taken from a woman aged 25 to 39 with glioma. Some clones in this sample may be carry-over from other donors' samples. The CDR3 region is CASSLGSNLNTEAFF. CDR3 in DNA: TGTGCCAGCAGCCTCGGGTCGAACTTGAACACTGAAGCTTTCTTT.